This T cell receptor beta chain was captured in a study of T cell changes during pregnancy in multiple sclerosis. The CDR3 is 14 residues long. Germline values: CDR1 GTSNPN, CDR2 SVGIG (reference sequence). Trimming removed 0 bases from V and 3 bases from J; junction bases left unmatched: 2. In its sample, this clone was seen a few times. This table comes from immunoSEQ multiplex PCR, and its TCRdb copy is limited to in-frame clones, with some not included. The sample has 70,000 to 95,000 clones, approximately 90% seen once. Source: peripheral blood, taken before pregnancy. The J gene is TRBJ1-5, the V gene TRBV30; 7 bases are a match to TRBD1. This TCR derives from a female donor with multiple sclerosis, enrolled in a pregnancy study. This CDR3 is CAWSVQGPNQPQHF. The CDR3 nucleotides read TGTGCCTGGAGTGTACAGGGGCCCAATCAGCCCCAGCATTTT.